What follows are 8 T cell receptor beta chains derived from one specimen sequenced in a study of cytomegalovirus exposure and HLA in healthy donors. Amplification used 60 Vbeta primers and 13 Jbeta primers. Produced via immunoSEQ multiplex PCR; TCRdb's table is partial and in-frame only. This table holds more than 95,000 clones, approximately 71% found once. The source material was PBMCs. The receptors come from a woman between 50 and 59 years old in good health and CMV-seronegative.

The CDR3 region is CASRWTDKNIQYF. CDR3 nucleotides: TGTGCCAGCAGATGGACAGATAAAAACATTCAGTACTTC. The chain couples TRBV7-2 to TRBJ2-4, with D possibly TRBD1 on 6 matching bases. Trimming cost V 6 bases and J 4 bases, with 10 bases left between them. The CDR3 has 13 residues. The V gene's germline CDR1 is SGHTA and CDR2 FQGNSA.

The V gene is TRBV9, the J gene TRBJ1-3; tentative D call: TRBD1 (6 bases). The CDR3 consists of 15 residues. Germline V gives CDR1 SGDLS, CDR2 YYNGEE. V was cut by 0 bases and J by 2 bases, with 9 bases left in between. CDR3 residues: CASSVAGAAGNTIYF. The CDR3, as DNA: TGTGCCAGCAGCGTAGCAGGGGCTGCTGGAAACACCATATATTTT.

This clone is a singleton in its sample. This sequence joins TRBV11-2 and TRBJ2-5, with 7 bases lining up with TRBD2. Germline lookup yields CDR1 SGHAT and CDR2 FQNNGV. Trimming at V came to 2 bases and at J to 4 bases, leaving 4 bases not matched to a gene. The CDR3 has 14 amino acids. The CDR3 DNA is TGTGCCAGCAGCTTACTTGTAGCGGGAGAGACCCAGTACTTC. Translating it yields CASSLLVAGETQYF. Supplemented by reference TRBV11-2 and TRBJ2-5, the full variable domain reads EAGVAQSPRYKIIEKRQSVAFWCNPISGHATLYWYQQILGQGPKLLIQFQNNGVVDDSQLPKDRFSAERLKGVDSTLKIQPAKLEDSAVYLCASSLLVAGETQYFGPGTRLLVL.

The CDR3 loop reads CASRDSQTNYGYTF. CDR3 bases: TGTGCCAGTAGAGACAGCCAAACTAACTATGGCTACACCTTC. The rearrangement links TRBV19 to TRBJ1-2, with D perhaps TRBD1 (5 bases). Germline lookup yields CDR1 LNHDA and CDR2 SQIVND (reference sequence). The CDR3 contains 14 residues. Trimming stripped 6 bases from V and 0 bases from J, with 11 bases between.

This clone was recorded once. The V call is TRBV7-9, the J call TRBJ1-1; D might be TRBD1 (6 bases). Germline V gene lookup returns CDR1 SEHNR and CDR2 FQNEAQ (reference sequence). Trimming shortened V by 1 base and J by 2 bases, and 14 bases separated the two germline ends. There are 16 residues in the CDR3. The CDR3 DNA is TGTGCCAGCAGCTTAGGAAGGACAGCGCTAAACACTGAAGCTTTCTTT. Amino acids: CASSLGRTALNTEAFF.

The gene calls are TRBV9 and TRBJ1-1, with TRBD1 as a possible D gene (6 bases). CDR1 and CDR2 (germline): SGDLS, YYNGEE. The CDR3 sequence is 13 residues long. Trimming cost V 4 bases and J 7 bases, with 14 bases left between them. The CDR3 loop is CASSPGALNEAFF. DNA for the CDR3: TGTGCCAGCAGCCCAGGGGCCCTCAATGAAGCTTTCTTT.

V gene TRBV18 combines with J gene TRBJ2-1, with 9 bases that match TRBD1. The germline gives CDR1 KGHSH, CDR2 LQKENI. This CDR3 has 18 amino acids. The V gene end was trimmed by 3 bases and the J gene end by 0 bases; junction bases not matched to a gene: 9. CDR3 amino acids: CASSPGTGYWSSYNEQFF. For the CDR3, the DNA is TGTGCCAGCTCACCCGGGACAGGGTATTGGAGCTCCTACAATGAGCAGTTCTTC.

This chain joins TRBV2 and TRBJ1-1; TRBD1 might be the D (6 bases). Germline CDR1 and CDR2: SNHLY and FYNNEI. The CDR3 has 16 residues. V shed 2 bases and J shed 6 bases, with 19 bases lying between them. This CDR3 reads CASSEMEVTGGAEAFF. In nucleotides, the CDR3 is TGTGCCAGCAGTGAAATGGAAGTGACAGGCGGTGCTGAAGCTTTCTTT.